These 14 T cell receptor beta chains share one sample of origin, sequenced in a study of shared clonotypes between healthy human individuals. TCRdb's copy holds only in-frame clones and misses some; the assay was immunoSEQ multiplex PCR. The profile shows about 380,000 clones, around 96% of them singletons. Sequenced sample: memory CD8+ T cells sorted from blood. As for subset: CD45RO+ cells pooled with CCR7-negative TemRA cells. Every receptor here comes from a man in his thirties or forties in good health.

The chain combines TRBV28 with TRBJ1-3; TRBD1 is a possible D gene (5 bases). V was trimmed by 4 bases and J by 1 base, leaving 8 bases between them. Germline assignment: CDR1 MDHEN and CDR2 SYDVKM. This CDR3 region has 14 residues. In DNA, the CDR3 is TGTGCCAGCAGTTCAACAGGTTCTGGAAACACCATATATTTT. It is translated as CASSSTGSGNTIYF. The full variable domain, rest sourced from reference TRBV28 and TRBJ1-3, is DVKVTQSSRYLVKRTGEKVFLECVQDMDHENMFWYRQDPGLGLRLIYFSYDVKMKEKGDIPEGYSVSREKKERFSLILESASTNQTSMYLCASSSTGSGNTIYFGEGSWLTVV.

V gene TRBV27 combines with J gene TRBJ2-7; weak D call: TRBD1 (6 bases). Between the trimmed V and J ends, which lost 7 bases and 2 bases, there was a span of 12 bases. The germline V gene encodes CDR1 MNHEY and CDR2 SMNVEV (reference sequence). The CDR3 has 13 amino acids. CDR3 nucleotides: TGTGCCAGCATTCTGACAGGACCCTACGAGCAGTACTTC. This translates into CASILTGPYEQYF.

CDR3 protein: CASSSPRGRFYEQYF. The CDR3 DNA sequence: TGTGCCAGCAGCTCCCCGCGAGGACGGTTCTACGAGCAGTACTTC. V is TRBV11-2 and J is TRBJ2-7; D unclear. The germline V and J ends were trimmed by 4 bases and 3 bases, with 16 bases remaining between them. This CDR3 region has 15 residues. CDR1 and CDR2 (germline): SGHAT, FQNNGV.

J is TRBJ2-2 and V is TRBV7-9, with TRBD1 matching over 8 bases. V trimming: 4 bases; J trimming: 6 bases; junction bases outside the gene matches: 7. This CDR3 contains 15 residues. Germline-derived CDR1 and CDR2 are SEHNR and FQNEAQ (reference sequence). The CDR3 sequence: CASSSGTGQAGELFF. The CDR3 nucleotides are TGTGCCAGCAGCTCCGGGACAGGCCAGGCCGGGGAGCTGTTTTTT.

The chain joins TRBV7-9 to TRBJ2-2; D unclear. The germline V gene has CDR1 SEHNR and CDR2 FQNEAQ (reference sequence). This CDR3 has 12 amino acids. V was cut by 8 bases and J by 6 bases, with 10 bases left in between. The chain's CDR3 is CASARTAGELFF. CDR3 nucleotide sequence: TGTGCCAGCGCTCGGACGGCCGGGGAGCTGTTTTTT.

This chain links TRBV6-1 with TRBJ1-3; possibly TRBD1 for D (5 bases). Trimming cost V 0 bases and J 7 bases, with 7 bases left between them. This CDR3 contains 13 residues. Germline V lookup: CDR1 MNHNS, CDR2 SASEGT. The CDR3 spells CASSEAGRNTIYF. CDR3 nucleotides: TGTGCCAGCAGTGAAGCGGGGCGGAACACCATATATTTT.

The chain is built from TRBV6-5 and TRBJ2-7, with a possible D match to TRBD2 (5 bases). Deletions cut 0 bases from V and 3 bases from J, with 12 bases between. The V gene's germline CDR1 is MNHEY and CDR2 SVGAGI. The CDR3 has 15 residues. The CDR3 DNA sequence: TGTGCCAGCAGTTACTCGTATGCGGGTCGCTACGAGCAGTACTTC. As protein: CASSYSYAGRYEQYF.

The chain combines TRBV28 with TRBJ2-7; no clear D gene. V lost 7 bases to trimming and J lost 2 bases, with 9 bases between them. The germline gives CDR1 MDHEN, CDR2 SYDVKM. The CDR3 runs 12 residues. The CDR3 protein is CASNRQTYEQYF. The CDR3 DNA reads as TGTGCCAGCAACCGGCAGACCTACGAGCAGTACTTC.

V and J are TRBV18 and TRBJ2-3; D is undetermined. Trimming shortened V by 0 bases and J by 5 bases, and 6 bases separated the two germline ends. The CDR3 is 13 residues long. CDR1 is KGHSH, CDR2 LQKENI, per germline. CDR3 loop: CASSPPTLDTQYF. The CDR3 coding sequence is TGTGCCAGCTCACCACCGACCTTAGATACGCAGTATTTT.

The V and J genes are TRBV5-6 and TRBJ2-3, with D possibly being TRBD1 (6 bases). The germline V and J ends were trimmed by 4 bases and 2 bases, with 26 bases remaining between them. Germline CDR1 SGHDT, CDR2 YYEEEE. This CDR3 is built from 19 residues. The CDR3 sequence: CASSLVGMGHSEYTDTQYF. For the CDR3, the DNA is TGTGCCAGCAGCCTTGTAGGGATGGGACACTCGGAGTACACAGATACGCAGTATTTT.

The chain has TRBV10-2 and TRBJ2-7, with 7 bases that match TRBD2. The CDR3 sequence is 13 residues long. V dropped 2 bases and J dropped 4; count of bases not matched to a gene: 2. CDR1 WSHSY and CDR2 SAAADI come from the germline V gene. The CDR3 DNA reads TGCGCCAGCAGTGAGAGACTAGCTTACGAGCAGTACTTC. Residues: CASSERLAYEQYF.

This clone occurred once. CDR3 sequence reads: CASSEWARGHPTDTQYF. The DNA of the CDR3 is TGTGCCAGCAGTGAATGGGCCAGGGGGCATCCGACAGATACGCAGTATTTT. The V gene is TRBV2, the J gene TRBJ2-3; 8 nucleotides align to TRBD1. This CDR3 comprises 17 residues. Per germline, CDR1 SNHLY and CDR2 FYNNEI. With 2 bases clipped from V and 3 bases from J, the junction kept 10 bases outside the gene matches.

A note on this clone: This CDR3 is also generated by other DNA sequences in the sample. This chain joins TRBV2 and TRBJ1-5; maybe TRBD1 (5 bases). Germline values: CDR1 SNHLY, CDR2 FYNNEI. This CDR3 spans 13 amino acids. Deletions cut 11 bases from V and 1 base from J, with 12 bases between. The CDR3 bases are TGTGCCTCTAGGGGCGACAGCAATCAGCCCCAGCATTTT. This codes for CASRGDSNQPQHF.

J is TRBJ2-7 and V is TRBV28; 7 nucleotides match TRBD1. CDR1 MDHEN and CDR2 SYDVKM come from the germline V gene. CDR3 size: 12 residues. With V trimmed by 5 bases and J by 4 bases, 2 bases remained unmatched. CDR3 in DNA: TGTGCCAGCAGTACGACAGGGTACGAGCAGTACTTC. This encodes CASSTTGYEQYF.